This T cell receptor (beta chain) emerged from a study of blood T cell repertoires in COVID-19. The CDR3 extends over 13 amino acids. V lost 4 bases, J lost 0 bases, and 7 bases lay in between. Germline V gene lookup returns CDR1 LGHDT and CDR2 YNNKEL (reference sequence). The protocol was immunoSEQ multiplex PCR, while the TCRdb copy is restricted to in-frame clones and leaves out a portion. The sample lists about 400,000 clones; around 92% were seen once. The TCR sequence derives from a young woman who had recovered from COVID-19. Material for sequencing was PBMCs or T cells enriched from blood (not recorded which). The gene calls are TRBV3-1 (or the pseudogene TRBV3-2) and TRBJ2-7, with D hard to call. Written as DNA, the CDR3 is TGTGCCAGCAGCCCGAGGAGCTCCTACGAGCAGTACTTC. As protein: CASSPRSSYEQYF.